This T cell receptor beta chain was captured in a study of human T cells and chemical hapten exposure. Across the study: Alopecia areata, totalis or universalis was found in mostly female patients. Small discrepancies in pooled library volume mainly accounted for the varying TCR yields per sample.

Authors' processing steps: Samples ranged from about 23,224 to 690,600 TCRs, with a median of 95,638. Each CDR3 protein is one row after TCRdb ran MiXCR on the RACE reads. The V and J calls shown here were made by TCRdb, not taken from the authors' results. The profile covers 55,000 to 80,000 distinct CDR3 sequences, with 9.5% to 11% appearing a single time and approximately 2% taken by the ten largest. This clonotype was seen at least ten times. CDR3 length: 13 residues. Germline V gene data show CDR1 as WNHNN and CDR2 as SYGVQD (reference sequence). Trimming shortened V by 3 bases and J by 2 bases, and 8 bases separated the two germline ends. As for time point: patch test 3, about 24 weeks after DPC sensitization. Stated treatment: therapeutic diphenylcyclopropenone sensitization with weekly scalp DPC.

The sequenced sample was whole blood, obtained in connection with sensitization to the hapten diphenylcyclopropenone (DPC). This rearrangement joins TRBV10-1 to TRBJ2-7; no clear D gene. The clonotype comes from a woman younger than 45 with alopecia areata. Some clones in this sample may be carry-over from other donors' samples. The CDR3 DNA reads TGCGCCAGCAGTGACCCTCAGACCTACGAGCAGTACTTC. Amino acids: CASSDPQTYEQYF.